This record covers a single TCR beta chain. Antigen: not known. Patients were excluded if they had other autoimmune diseases or uncontrolled infections, and likewise if pregnancy or lactation applied. As the starting material, around 10 ml of fresh peripheral blood yielded the PBMCs. Researchers took RNA transcripts and amplified TCR beta CDR3 regions from them. In the first round, RT-PCR was carried out with HTBI primers, and a multiplex PCR formed the second round. TCRdb independently ran MiXCR on the multiplex PCR reads; one entry per CDR3 protein. Of about 240,000 distinct CDR3 sequences listed, around 42% are singletons. This sample is part of a study of Graves' ophthalmopathy and Graves' hyperthyroidism. Study results and caveats: Progression of ophthalmopathy was predicted by the model with about 68% sensitivity and under 85% specificity.

Sequencing was performed on peripheral blood. The source is an adult man with Graves' ophthalmopathy.

CDR3 amino acids: CASSLSGQEQYF. DNA of the CDR3: TGTGCCAGCAGCTTGTCAGGTCAAGAGCAGTACTTC. V usage is TRBV7-9 and J usage is TRBJ2-7, with unresolved D. The CDR3 spans 12 residues. The ends were cut back, 3 bases at V and 7 bases at J, with 10 bases in the middle. In germline, CDR1 is SEHNR, CDR2 FQNEAQ (reference sequence).